Listed below are T cell receptor beta chains from one sample, sequenced in a study of T cell repertoires in cytomegalovirus infection. One entry per CDR3 protein, called by TCRdb with MiXCR from the reads. This repertoire shows fewer than 300,000 distinct CDR3 sequences, about 23% found once; its top ten account for about 15%. The sequencing input was PBMCs. Every receptor here comes from a human donor in good health (CMV status not recorded). Some clones in this sample may be carry-over from other donors' samples. The CDR3 runs from the conserved cysteine through the conserved F or W. D genes are given only for firm matches. Where a row states a size, it is once, few, many or the class of an expanded clone; other rows omit it.

>many|TRBJ1-1|TRBV7-2|TRBD1
CASSSQGEAFF
TGTGCCAGCAGCTCACAGGGGGAGGCTTTCTTT
>many|TRBJ1-2|TRBV28|TRBD1
CASSAPPWTGYGYTF
TGTGCCAGCAGCGCTCCTCCCTGGACAGGCTATGGCTACACCTTC
>many|TRBJ2-5|TRBV7-2|TRBD1
CASSLPPDRFEETQYF
TGTGCCAGCAGCTTACCACCGGACAGGTTCGAAGAGACCCAGTACTTC
>many|TRBJ1-4|TRBV7-2|.
CASSSGREKLFF
TGTGCCAGCAGCTCGGGACGGGAAAAACTGTTTTTT
>.|TRBJ2-1|TRBV20-1|TRBD2
CSASSGRAFEQFF
TGCAGTGCTAGTAGCGGGAGGGCCTTTGAGCAGTTCTTC
>.|TRBJ1-2|TRBV7-9|TRBD1
CASSLGQGVSGYTF
TGTGCCAGCAGCTTAGGACAGGGGGTCTCTGGCTACACCTTC
>many|TRBJ1-2|TRBV11-2|.
CASSPTDKNYGYTF
TGTGCCAGCAGCCCCACTGACAAGAACTATGGCTACACCTTC
>.|TRBJ1-2|TRBV5-4|.
CASSLEGMIYGYTF
TGTGCCAGCAGCTTGGAAGGGATGATCTATGGCTACACCTTC
>.|TRBJ1-4|TRBV20-1|.
CSVKPPGALEKLFF
TGCAGTGTCAAACCCCCGGGAGCGCTTGAAAAACTGTTTTTT
>.|TRBJ2-1|TRBV20-1|TRBD2
CSARDMRGGPSNEQFF
TGCAGTGCTAGAGATATGCGGGGGGGCCCTTCCAATGAGCAGTTCTTC
>many|TRBJ2-1|TRBV7-2|.
CASSFGSLSYNEQFF
TGTGCCAGCAGCTTTGGCAGCCTCTCCTACAATGAGCAGTTCTTC
>.|TRBJ2-1|TRBV7-9|.
CASSSYVRNEQFF
TGTGCCAGCAGCTCATACGTGAGGAATGAGCAGTTCTTC
>.|TRBJ2-1|TRBV10-3|.
CAISEWAYNEQFF
TGTGCCATCAGTGAGTGGGCTTACAATGAGCAGTTCTTC
>.|TRBJ2-3|TRBV5-4|.
CASSFQGVGTDTQYF
TGTGCCAGCAGCTTCCAGGGTGTCGGCACAGATACGCAGTATTTT
>few|TRBJ2-7|TRBV14|.
CASSQGIGGLYEQYF
TGTGCCAGCAGCCAAGGAATCGGGGGATTGTACGAGCAGTACTTC
>once|TRBJ2-1|TRBV4-1|.
CASSHISGEQFF
TGCGCCAGCAGCCACATCTCCGGTGAGCAGTTCTTC
>many|TRBJ1-5|TRBV7-2|.
CASSFADNQPQHF
TGTGCCAGCAGCTTTGCAGACAATCAGCCCCAGCATTTT
>many|TRBJ2-2|TRBV7-8|TRBD2
CASSSRLAGDEGELFF
TGTGCCAGCAGCTCCAGACTAGCGGGAGACGAGGGGGAGCTGTTTTTT
>medium-sized|TRBJ2-3|TRBV4-3|.
CASSQDEIDFSSTQYF
TGCGCCAGCAGCCAAGATGAGATCGACTTTTCAAGTACGCAGTATTTT
>.|TRBJ2-5|TRBV28|.
CASSLEAQEGWGKTQYF
TGTGCCAGCAGTTTAGAGGCCCAGGAGGGATGGGGGAAGACCCAGTACTTC
>.|TRBJ2-7|TRBV20-1|.
CSALPDRRFYEQYF
TGCAGTGCTCTACCTGACAGGCGGTTTTACGAGCAGTACTTC
>few|TRBJ2-7|TRBV9|TRBD1
CASSVQPGGDVGEQYF
TGTGCCAGCAGCGTTCAACCAGGGGGAGACGTCGGAGAGCAGTACTTC
>once|TRBJ2-5|TRBV7-8|.
CASSLTATARETQYF
TGTGCCAGCAGCTTAACGGCAACAGCACGGGAGACCCAGTACTTC
>many|TRBJ2-7|TRBV7-2|TRBD1
CASSASGTGGTREQYF
TGTGCCAGCAGCGCTTCCGGGACAGGGGGCACGCGCGAGCAGTACTTC
>many|TRBJ2-7|TRBV7-2|.
CASSLGGPQAHEQYF
TGTGCCAGCAGCTTGGGGGGGCCCCAAGCCCACGAGCAGTACTTC
>many|TRBJ2-3|TRBV7-2|.
CASSTTGDTQYF
TGTGCCAGCAGCACAACAGGAGATACGCAGTATTTT
>few|TRBJ2-7|TRBV7-6|.
CASSYDPDQSSYEQYF
TGTGCCAGCAGCTATGATCCGGACCAAAGCTCCTACGAGCAGTACTTC
>.|TRBJ1-1|TRBV20-1|.
CSARASLDTEAFF
TGCAGTGCTAGAGCCAGCTTGGACACTGAAGCTTTCTTT
>.|TRBJ2-7|TRBV3-1|TRBD2
CASSQPTSGRAGDSYEQYF
TGTGCCAGCAGCCAGCCGACTAGCGGGAGGGCCGGGGACTCCTACGAGCAGTACTTC
>many|TRBJ2-5|TRBV7-2|.
CASSLSFQETQYF
TGTGCCAGCAGCTTAAGCTTCCAAGAGACCCAGTACTTC
>many|TRBJ2-7|TRBV7-2|TRBD2
CASSKTSAYEQYF
TGTGCCAGCAGCAAGACTAGCGCCTACGAGCAGTACTTC
>many|TRBJ1-1|TRBV7-2|.
CASSVGQQNTEAFF
TGTGCCAGCAGCGTGGGACAACAGAACACTGAAGCTTTCTTT
>few|TRBJ1-2|TRBV7-8|.
CASSLDAQGRVLGYTF
TGTGCCAGCAGCTTAGATGCCCAGGGTCGGGTGTTGGGCTACACCTTC
>few|TRBJ1-1|TRBV7-9|.
CASSLLLLNSAFF
TGTGCCAGCAGCTTATTGCTCCTAAACAGCGCTTTCTTT
>many|TRBJ1-6|TRBV7-2|.
CASRRGPENGYNSPLHF
TGTGCCAGCAGGCGGGGGCCCGAAAACGGGTATAATTCACCCCTCCACTTT
>few|TRBJ2-5|TRBV7-9|.
CASSEDFGETQYF
TGTGCCAGCAGCGAGGACTTCGGAGAGACCCAGTACTTC
>.|TRBJ1-5|TRBV20-1|.
CSAATGSNQPQHF
TGCAGTGCTGCAACAGGTAGCAATCAGCCCCAGCATTTT
>.|TRBJ1-2|TRBV19|.
CASSMETLDGYTF
TGTGCCAGTAGTATGGAAACGCTTGATGGCTACACCTTC
>few|TRBJ2-7|TRBV28|TRBD2
CASTSGSRYEQYF
TGTGCCAGCACTAGCGGGAGTAGGTACGAGCAGTACTTC
>.|TRBJ1-4|TRBV28|.
CASRPQGIPNEKLFF
TGTGCCAGCAGACCTCAGGGGATTCCTAATGAAAAACTGTTTTTT
>.|TRBJ1-1|TRBV7-2|.
CASSLVTQAVNTEAFF
TGTGCCAGCAGCTTAGTAACGCAGGCGGTGAACACTGAAGCTTTCTTT
>few|TRBJ1-4|TRBV6-5|.
CASRRDGGVVNEKLFF
TGTGCCAGCAGACGAGACGGAGGGGTGGTTAATGAAAAACTGTTTTTT
>many|TRBJ2-1|TRBV7-9|TRBD2
CASGGLADYNEQFF
TGTGCCAGCGGAGGACTAGCGGACTACAATGAGCAGTTCTTC
>.|TRBJ1-1|TRBV28|.
CASRPGQPNTEAFF
TGTGCCAGCAGACCCGGACAGCCGAACACTGAAGCTTTCTTT
>.|TRBJ2-5|TRBV20-1|.
CSARKPPRAQYF
TGCAGTGCTAGGAAGCCTCCTAGGGCCCAGTACTTC
>many|TRBJ1-2|TRBV7-2|.
CASSPAGGGWDYGYTF
TGTGCCAGCAGCCCGGCCGGGGGGGGTTGGGACTATGGCTACACCTTC
>.|TRBJ1-5|TRBV15|.
CATSRSWPGAGDQPQHF
TGTGCCACCAGCAGAAGCTGGCCAGGGGCCGGGGATCAGCCCCAGCATTTT
>many|TRBJ2-1|TRBV12-3/TRBV12-4|.
CASSLGGFPAMSEQFF
TGTGCCAGCAGTTTGGGGGGTTTCCCTGCCATGAGTGAGCAGTTCTTC
>few|TRBJ2-1|TRBV5-1|TRBD2
CASRNRLASYEQFF
TGCGCCAGCAGGAACCGACTAGCGAGTTATGAGCAGTTCTTC
>.|TRBJ2-4|TRBV7-2|.
CASSLAPAGNIQYF
TGTGCCAGCAGCTTAGCCCCAGCGGGAAACATTCAGTACTTC
>.|TRBJ2-4|TRBV6-6|.
CASRSSGEGNIQYF
TGTGCCAGCCGGTCTTCGGGAGAGGGAAACATTCAGTACTTC
>many|TRBJ1-5|TRBV7-6|.
CASSLGSSQPQHF
TGTGCCAGCAGCTTAGGTAGCAGTCAGCCCCAGCATTTT
>few|TRBJ2-3|TRBV12-3/TRBV12-4|TRBD2
CASSPLAGDTDTQYF
TGTGCCAGCAGTCCACTAGCGGGAGACACAGATACGCAGTATTTT
>.|TRBJ2-3|TRBV20-1|.
CSARSPGPDTQYF
TGCAGTGCTAGATCCCCGGGCCCAGATACGCAGTATTTT
>few|TRBJ2-1|TRBV29-1|.
CSVPGRLVDEQFF
TGCAGCGTGCCAGGACGGCTTGTAGATGAGCAGTTCTTC
>once|TRBJ2-7|TRBV3-1|.
CASSPRVPYEQYF
TGTGCCAGCAGCCCCCGCGTTCCCTACGAGCAGTACTTC
>.|TRBJ1-6|TRBV4-1|.
CASTQAENSPLHF
TGCGCCAGCACACAAGCCGAGAATTCACCCCTCCACTTT
>.|TRBJ1-3|TRBV29-1|.
CSAGQISGNTIYF
TGCAGCGCCGGACAGATCTCTGGAAACACCATATATTTT
>.|TRBJ2-1|TRBV9|.
CASSVRDTQYNEQFF
TGTGCCAGCAGCGTACGGGACACTCAATACAATGAGCAGTTCTTC
>.|TRBJ2-6|TRBV6-2/TRBV6-3|.
CASSYSGPGANVLTF
TGTGCCAGCAGTTACTCTGGGCCAGGGGCCAACGTCCTGACTTTC